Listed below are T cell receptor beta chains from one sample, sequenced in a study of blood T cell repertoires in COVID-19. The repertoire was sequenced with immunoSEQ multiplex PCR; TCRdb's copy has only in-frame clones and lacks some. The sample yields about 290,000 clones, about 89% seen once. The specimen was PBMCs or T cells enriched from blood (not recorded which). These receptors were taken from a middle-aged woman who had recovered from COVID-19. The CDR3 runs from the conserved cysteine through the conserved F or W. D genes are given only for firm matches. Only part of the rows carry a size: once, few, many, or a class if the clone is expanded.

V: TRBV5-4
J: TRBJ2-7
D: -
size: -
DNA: TGTGCCAGCAGCTCAAATAAAGAGGGCCGTCCCTACGAGCAGTACTTC
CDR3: CASSSNKEGRPYEQYF

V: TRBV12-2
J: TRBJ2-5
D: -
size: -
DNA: TGTGCAAGTCGCTTAGGAATAGCGGGGGGGCCCAGGGAGACCCAGTACTTC
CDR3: CASRLGIAGGPRETQYF

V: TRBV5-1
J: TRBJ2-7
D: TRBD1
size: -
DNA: TGCGCCAGCAGCTCCCGGGACAGGGCCTCCTACGAGCAGTACTTC
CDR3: CASSSRDRASYEQYF

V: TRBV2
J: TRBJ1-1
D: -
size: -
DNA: TGTGCCAGTGATGTAGCGGGAGGAGAAGCTTTCTTT
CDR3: CASDVAGGEAFF

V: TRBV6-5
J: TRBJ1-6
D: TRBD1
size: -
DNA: TGTGCCAGCAGCTCCGGGACAGGGAGAAATTCACCCCTCCACTTT
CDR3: CASSSGTGRNSPLHF

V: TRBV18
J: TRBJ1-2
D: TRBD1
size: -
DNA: TGTGCCAGCTCACCAATTGACAGGGGCGGTGGCTACACCTTC
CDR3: CASSPIDRGGGYTF

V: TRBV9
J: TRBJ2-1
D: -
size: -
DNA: TGTGCCAGCAGCGTACGAAATACAGGGAACCTCTACAATGAGCAGTTCTTC
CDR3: CASSVRNTGNLYNEQFF

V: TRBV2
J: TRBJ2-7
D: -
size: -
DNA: TGTGCCAGCAGTGGGTCGCAGGCCTACGAGCAGTACTTC
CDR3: CASSGSQAYEQYF

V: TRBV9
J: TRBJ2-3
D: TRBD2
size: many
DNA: TGTGCCAGCAGCGTAGATAGCGGGAGGTATGGTACGCAGTATTTT
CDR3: CASSVDSGRYGTQYF

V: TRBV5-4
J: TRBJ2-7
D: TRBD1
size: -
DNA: TGTGCCAGCAGCTGGGGACAGACCAACGAGCAGTACTTC
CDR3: CASSWGQTNEQYF

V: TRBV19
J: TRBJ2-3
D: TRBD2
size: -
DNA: TGTGCCAGTAGTATAGTTCAGCGGGGCGGGAGGTCGAGGGATACGCAGTATTTT
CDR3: CASSIVQRGGRSRDTQYF

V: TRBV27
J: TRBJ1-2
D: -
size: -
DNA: TGTGCCAGCAGCCGATCCCCGGGGGGCCTGGGAATTGACTATGGCTACACCTTC
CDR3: CASSRSPGGLGIDYGYTF

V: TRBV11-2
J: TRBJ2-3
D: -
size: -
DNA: TGTGCCAGCAGCCTAAGTGGCGGGGCGAGCACAGATACGCAGTATTTT
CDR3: CASSLSGGASTDTQYF

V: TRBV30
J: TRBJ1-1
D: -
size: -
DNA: TGTGCCTGGGGGGGGGCACGGACGGCTACTGAAGCTTTCTTT
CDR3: CAWGGARTATEAFF

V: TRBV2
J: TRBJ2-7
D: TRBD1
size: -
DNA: TGTGCCAGCAGGGGGACAGGGGGCATATACGAGCAGTACTTC
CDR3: CASRGTGGIYEQYF

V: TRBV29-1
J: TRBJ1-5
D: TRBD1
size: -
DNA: TGCAGCGTTGGACAGGGGGATCAGCCCCAGCATTTT
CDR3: CSVGQGDQPQHF

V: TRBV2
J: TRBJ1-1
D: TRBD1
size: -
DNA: TGTGCCAGCTCACTCCTGGACAGGGACACTGAAGCTTTCTTT
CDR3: CASSLLDRDTEAFF

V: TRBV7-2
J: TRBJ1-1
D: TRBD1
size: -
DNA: TGTGCCAGCAGCGACAGGGGTGGGAACACTGAAGCTTTCTTT
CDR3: CASSDRGGNTEAFF

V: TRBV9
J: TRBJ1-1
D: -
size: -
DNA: TGTGCCAGCAGCCCCGTTACGGCGGGGGGTGAAGCTTTCTTT
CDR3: CASSPVTAGGEAFF

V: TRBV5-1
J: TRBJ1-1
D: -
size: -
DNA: TGCGCCAGCAGCTTATCGGTCATGAACACTGAAGCTTTCTTT
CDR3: CASSLSVMNTEAFF

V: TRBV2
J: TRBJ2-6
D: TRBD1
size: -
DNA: TGTGCCAGCAGCGCAGGGGGATCTGGGGCCAACGTCCTGACTTTC
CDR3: CASSAGGSGANVLTF

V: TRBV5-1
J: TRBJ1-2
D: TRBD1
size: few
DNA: TGCGCCAGCAGCTTGGGGACAGGGAGCCCCTATGGCTACACCTTC
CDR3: CASSLGTGSPYGYTF

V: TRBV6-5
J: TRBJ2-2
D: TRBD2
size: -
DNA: TGTGCCAGCAGTTTCTCAACTAGCGGAAAAACCGGGGAGCTGTTTTTT
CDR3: CASSFSTSGKTGELFF

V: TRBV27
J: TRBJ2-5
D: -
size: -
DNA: TGTGCCAGCAGTTTTTTCCCAGGAGAGACCCAGTACTTC
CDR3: CASSFFPGETQYF

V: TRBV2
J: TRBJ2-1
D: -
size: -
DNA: TGTGCCAGCACCCAGGATGCCTACAATGAGCAGTTCTTC
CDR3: CASTQDAYNEQFF

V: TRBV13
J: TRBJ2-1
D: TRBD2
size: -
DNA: TGTGCCAGCAGCCCACCAGGACTAGCTTCTTCCAATGAGCAGTTCTTC
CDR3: CASSPPGLASSNEQFF

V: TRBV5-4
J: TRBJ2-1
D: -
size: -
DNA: TGTGCCAGCAGCTTGGAGTCTAGTTATGAGCAGTTCTTC
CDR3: CASSLESSYEQFF

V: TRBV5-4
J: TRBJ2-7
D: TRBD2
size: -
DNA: TGTGCCAGCAGCGCGGGAGGTGGGACTAGCGGGAGTTCCAGTATTTACGAGCAGTACTTC
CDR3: CASSAGGGTSGSSSIYEQYF

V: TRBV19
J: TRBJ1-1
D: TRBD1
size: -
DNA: TGTGCCAGTAGTATAGATGCAAGACAGGGGGGGAACACTGAAGCTTTCTTT
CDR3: CASSIDARQGGNTEAFF

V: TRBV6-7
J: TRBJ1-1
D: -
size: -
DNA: TGTGCCAGCAGTTACACCCTTCGACGAGAGTCAAGGGGCGATCACACTGAAGCTTTCTTT
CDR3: CASSYTLRRESRGDHTEAFF

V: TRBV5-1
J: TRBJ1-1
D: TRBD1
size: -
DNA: TGCGCCAGCAGCCCCGGACAGGGGGAGGGGGACACTGAAGCTTTCTTT
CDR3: CASSPGQGEGDTEAFF

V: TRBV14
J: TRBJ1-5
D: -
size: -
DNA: TGTGCCAGCAGCCAAGTCCCGGGACTTGATCAGCCCCAGCATTTT
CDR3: CASSQVPGLDQPQHF

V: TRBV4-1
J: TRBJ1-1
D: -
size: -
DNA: TGCGCCAGCAGCTACCCAGGGGTTATCACTGAAGCTTTCTTT
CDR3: CASSYPGVITEAFF

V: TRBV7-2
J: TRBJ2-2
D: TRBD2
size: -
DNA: TGTGCCAGCAGCTTATGGGGGGGTTTGATCACCGGGGAGCTGTTTTTT
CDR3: CASSLWGGLITGELFF

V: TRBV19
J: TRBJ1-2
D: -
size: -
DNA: TGTGCCAGCCGACAATTTAACTATGGCTACACCTTC
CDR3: CASRQFNYGYTF

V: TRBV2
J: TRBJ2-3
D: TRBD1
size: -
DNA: TGTGCCAGCAGGAGACAGGGAGAGATCACAGATACGCAGTATTTT
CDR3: CASRRQGEITDTQYF

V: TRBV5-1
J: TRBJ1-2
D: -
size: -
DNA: TGCGCCAGCAGAGAGGCTATACCTAACTATGGCTACACCTTC
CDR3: CASREAIPNYGYTF

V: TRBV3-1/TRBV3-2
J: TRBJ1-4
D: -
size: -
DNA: TGTGCCAGCAGCGAACAGGGTGGTAGTGAAAAACTGTTTTTT
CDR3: CASSEQGGSEKLFF

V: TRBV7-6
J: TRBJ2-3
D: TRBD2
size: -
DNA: TGTGCCAGCAGCTTAGGGGCAGCGGGGGGCGTGGTGGATACGCAGTATTTT
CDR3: CASSLGAAGGVVDTQYF

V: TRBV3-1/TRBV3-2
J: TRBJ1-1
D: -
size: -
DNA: TGTGCCAGCAGCGCGGGCTCCCTGAACACTGAAGCTTTCTTT
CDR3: CASSAGSLNTEAFF

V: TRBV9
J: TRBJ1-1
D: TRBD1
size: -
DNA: TGTGCCAGCAGTCCGGGACAGGGGAACACTGAAGCTTTCTTT
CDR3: CASSPGQGNTEAFF

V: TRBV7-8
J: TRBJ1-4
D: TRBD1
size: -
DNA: TGTGCCAGCAGCGAAACCGGGACAGGGTGGAGTGAAAAACTGTTTTTT
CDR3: CASSETGTGWSEKLFF

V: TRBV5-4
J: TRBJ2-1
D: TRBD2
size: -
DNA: TGTGCCAGCAGCCCGGGGGGGGGACTAGCGGGAGGCTACAATGAGCAGTTCTTC
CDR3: CASSPGGGLAGGYNEQFF

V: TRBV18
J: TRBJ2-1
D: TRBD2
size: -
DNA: TGTGCCAGCTCACCACTAGCGGGATACAACAATGAGCAGTTCTTC
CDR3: CASSPLAGYNNEQFF

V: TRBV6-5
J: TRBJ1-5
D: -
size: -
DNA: TGTGCCAGCAGTACCGACAGGTACCAGCCCCAGCATTTT
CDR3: CASSTDRYQPQHF

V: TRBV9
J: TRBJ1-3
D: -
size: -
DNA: TGTGCCAGCAGCGTAGACAGGGCCTCTGGAAACACCATATATTTT
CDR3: CASSVDRASGNTIYF

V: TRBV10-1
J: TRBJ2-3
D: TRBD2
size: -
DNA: TGCGCCAGCAGTGAGTCGGTCACTAGCGGTACCACAGATACGCAGTATTTT
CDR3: CASSESVTSGTTDTQYF

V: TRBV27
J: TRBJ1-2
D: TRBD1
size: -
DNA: TGTGCCAGCAGTTTATCGAAGGGACAGAACTATGGCTACACCTTC
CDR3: CASSLSKGQNYGYTF